These 17 T cell receptor beta chains were all obtained from the same sample, sequenced in a study of control samples from healthy donors and cancer patients. Here immunoSEQ multiplex PCR was the method, and the copy in TCRdb shows in-frame clones only, minus some. The repertoire holds 150,000 or so clones, with over 85% as singletons. Sequences were obtained from blood. The receptors were sampled from a man aged 18 to 30 in good health.

The V call is TRBV4-1, the J call TRBJ2-5, with TRBD2 matching over 10 bases. J lost 2 bases, V lost 0 bases, and 6 bases had no gene match. The CDR3 spans 17 residues. Germline V gene data show CDR1 as MGHRA and CDR2 as YSYEKL. The CDR3 loop reads CASSQDQGLAAQETQYF. The CDR3 nucleotides are TGCGCCAGCAGCCAAGATCAAGGACTAGCGGCTCAAGAGACCCAGTACTTC.

J is TRBJ1-1 and V is TRBV10-3; no clear D. The CDR3 runs 17 residues. Germline V gene data show CDR1 as ENHRY and CDR2 as SYGVKD. The germline V and J ends were trimmed by 0 bases and 11 bases, with 25 bases remaining between them. The CDR3 is CAISESRLGSTTLKAFF. DNA of the CDR3: TGTGCCATCAGTGAGTCGCGTCTAGGGTCTACGACACTGAAGGCTTTCTTT.

This chain joins TRBV7-6 and TRBJ2-1, with TRBD2 matching 10 bases. The CDR3 loop spans 17 amino acids. V shed 3 bases and J 6 bases; nucleotides not matched to a gene: 11. Germline lookup yields CDR1 SGHVS and CDR2 FNYEAQ. CDR3 DNA sequence: TGTGCCAGCAGCTTGGAAGCGGGAGGGTCGGTGGGCAATGAGCAGTTCTTC. Amino acid sequence: CASSLEAGGSVGNEQFF. The full variable domain, its missing parts supplied by reference TRBV7-6 and TRBJ2-1, is GAGVSQSPRYKVTKRGQDVALRCDPISGHVSLYWYRQALGQGPEFLTYFNYEAQQDKSGLPNDRFSAERPEGSISTLTIQRTEQRDSAMYRCASSLEAGGSVGNEQFFGPGTRLTVL.

This clone was seen more than once but under ten times. The CDR3: CASSQEGHYEAFF. DNA for the CDR3: TGTGCCAGCAGCCAAGAAGGGCACTATGAAGCTTTCTTT. The rearrangement links TRBV4-2 to TRBJ1-1; unclear D gene. CDR1 LGHNA and CDR2 YNFKEQ come from the germline V gene. V was pared by 0 bases and J by 7 bases, with 9 bases between. The CDR3 has 13 residues.

This clone appeared once. This rearrangement joins TRBV5-5 to TRBJ1-5; D might be TRBD1 (6 bases). Germline CDR1 SGHKS, CDR2 YYEKEE (reference sequence). The CDR3 sequence is 16 residues long. The germline V and J ends were trimmed by 2 bases and 2 bases, with 14 bases remaining between them. CDR3 coding DNA: TGTGCCAGCAGCTTTTGGGACACTTTGGGCAATCAGCCCCAGCATTTT. It encodes CASSFWDTLGNQPQHF.

The rearrangement joins TRBV11-2 to TRBJ2-7; D unresolved. Germline V gene sequence: CDR1 SGHAT, CDR2 FQNNGV. V was shortened by 1 base and J by 4 bases, with 14 bases between the two germline ends. The CDR3 length is 15 residues. The CDR3 region is CASSLGGNGAYEQYF. The CDR3 DNA reads TGTGCCAGCAGCTTAGGGGGTAACGGTGCATACGAGCAGTACTTC.

This sequence joins TRBV19 and TRBJ1-5; 10 nucleotides line up with TRBD1. The V gene's germline CDR1 is LNHDA and CDR2 SQIVND (reference sequence). The CDR3 spans 17 residues. V was pared by 5 bases and J by 0 bases, with 7 bases of the junction left unmatched. CDR3 residues: CASSPGTGAVSNQPQHF. The CDR3 DNA reads TGTGCCAGTAGTCCCGGGACAGGGGCTGTTAGCAATCAGCCCCAGCATTTT.

This sequence joins TRBV12-3 or TRBV12-4 and TRBJ1-1, with a tentative D call TRBD1 (5 bases). V lost 3 bases and J lost 10, with 15 bases in between. The CDR3 totals 13 residues. CDR3 sequence reads: CASSFSGTSGAFF. The CDR3 DNA reads as TGTGCCAGCAGTTTCTCTGGGACGTCGGGAGCTTTCTTT.

The rearrangement joins TRBV5-4 to TRBJ1-6; 9 bases map to TRBD1. V dropped 5 bases and J dropped 4; count of bases not matched to a gene: 4. Germline-derived CDR1 and CDR2 are SGHNT and YYREEE (reference sequence). The CDR3 has 15 residues. The CDR3 region is CASRTGTGYNSPLHF. For the CDR3, the DNA is TGTGCCAGCAGAACCGGGACAGGGTATAATTCACCCCTCCACTTT.

The chain carries TRBV15 and TRBJ1-1; D is ambiguous. This CDR3 spans 14 amino acids. Germline CDR1 LNHNV, CDR2 YYDKDF (reference sequence). Trimming cost V 0 bases and J 8 bases, with 13 bases left between them. Here the CDR3 reads CATSRDYDQDEAFF. The CDR3 coding sequence is TGTGCCACCAGCAGAGATTACGACCAAGACGAAGCTTTCTTT.

J is TRBJ1-4 and V is TRBV6-5; D is unresolved. This CDR3 comprises 15 residues. V lost 8 bases, J lost 0 bases, and 13 bases lay in between. Germline V CDR1 and CDR2: MNHEY, SVGAGI. For the CDR3, the DNA is TGTGCCAGCCAGACGGAATTTCCAACTAATGAAAAACTGTTTTTT. Residues: CASQTEFPTNEKLFF.

This clone has just one count. The chain couples TRBV5-1 to TRBJ1-2; 10 bases are a match to TRBD1. V was pared by 4 bases and J by 4 bases, with 7 bases of the junction left unmatched. Germline V gives CDR1 SGHRS, CDR2 YFSETQ. The CDR3 runs to 15 residues. The CDR3, as DNA: TGCGCCAGCAGCCTCGGGACAGGGGAGTTCTATGGCTACACCTTC. Protein sequence: CASSLGTGEFYGYTF.

The chain joins TRBV6-2 or TRBV6-3 to TRBJ2-1; 9 nucleotides align to TRBD2. Germline V gene sequence: CDR1 MNHEY, CDR2 SVGEGT. This CDR3 has 19 amino acids. Trimming at V came to 0 bases and at J to 2 bases, leaving 11 bases not matched to a gene. CDR3 sequence reads: CASSYSGREGLRTYNEQFF. The CDR3 bases are TGTGCCAGCAGTTACTCGGGGCGGGAGGGCCTCAGGACCTACAATGAGCAGTTCTTC.

The V gene is TRBV2, the J gene TRBJ1-2; 10 nucleotides align to TRBD1. This CDR3 region has 18 residues. Germline V gives CDR1 SNHLY, CDR2 FYNNEI. The J segment lost 4 bases and the V segment lost 3 bases, leaving 14 bases of the junction unmatched. CDR3 in DNA: TGTGCCAGCAGTGATCCCGGGACAGGGGACCCCTCTCTCTATGGCTACACCTTC. Amino acid sequence: CASSDPGTGDPSLYGYTF.

The chain uses TRBV29-1 and TRBJ2-1, with D perhaps matching TRBD1 or TRBD2 (5 bases each). This CDR3 comprises 13 residues. V was clipped by 6 bases and J by 3 bases, with 12 bases between them. Germline lookup yields CDR1 SQVTM and CDR2 ANQGSEA. The CDR3 DNA sequence: TGCAGCGTGCCGGGACGGGGCTACAATGAGCAGTTCTTC. It yields the protein CSVPGRGYNEQFF.

The V call is TRBV5-1, the J call TRBJ2-7; TRBD2 matches at 12 bases. Trimming cost V 2 bases and J 6 bases; bases outside gene matches: 3. This CDR3 spans 14 amino acids. Germline lookup yields CDR1 SGHRS and CDR2 YFSETQ. In DNA, the CDR3 is TGCGCCAGCAGCTTCGGACTAGCGGGACGCGAGCAGTACTTC. Its translation is CASSFGLAGREQYF.

The genes are TRBV12-5 and TRBJ2-7; D call uncertain. V dropped 5 bases and J dropped 6 bases, with 5 bases sitting between them. The CDR3 is 10 residues long. Germline CDR1 reads LGHNT; CDR2 reads FRNRAP. CDR3 in amino acids: CASGATEQYF. The CDR3 nucleotides are TGTGCTAGTGGTGCTACCGAGCAGTACTTC.